The clone carrying this TCR beta chain occurred a few times. Reverse transcribing all isolated RNA meant expressed TCRB transcripts were sequenced. Repertoires were generated with immunoSEQ multiplex PCR, while TCRdb's copy carries only in-frame clones and drops some. This table has 300,000 to 400,000 clones, over 9.5% appearing once. This sample is drawn from a study of beta chain features in type 1 diabetes. This CDR3 spans 12 amino acids. Germline V gives CDR1 SGHDT, CDR2 YYEEEE. V gave up 7 bases and J gave up 3 bases; unmatched junction bases: 4. V and J are TRBV5-6 and TRBJ2-7; 7 nucleotides match TRBD1. This sequence was found in a man aged 18 to 30 in good health. Input material: naive CD4+ T cells from blood. In DNA, the CDR3 is TGTGCCAGCTCCGGACAGGTCTACGAGCAGTACTTC. This translates into CASSGQVYEQYF.